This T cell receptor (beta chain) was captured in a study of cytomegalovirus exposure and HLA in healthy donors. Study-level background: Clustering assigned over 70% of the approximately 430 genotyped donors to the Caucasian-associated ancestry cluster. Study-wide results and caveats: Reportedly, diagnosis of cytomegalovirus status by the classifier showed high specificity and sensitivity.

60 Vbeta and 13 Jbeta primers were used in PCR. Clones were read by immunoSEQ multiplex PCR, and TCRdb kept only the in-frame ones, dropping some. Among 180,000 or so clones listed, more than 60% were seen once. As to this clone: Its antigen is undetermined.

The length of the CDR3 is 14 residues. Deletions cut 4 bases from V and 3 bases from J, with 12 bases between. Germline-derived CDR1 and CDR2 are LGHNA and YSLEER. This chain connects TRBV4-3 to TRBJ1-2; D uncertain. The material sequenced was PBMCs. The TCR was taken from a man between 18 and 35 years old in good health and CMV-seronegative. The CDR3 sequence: CASSLRMLDYGYTF. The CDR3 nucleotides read TGCGCCAGCAGCCTCAGGATGCTGGACTATGGCTACACCTTC.